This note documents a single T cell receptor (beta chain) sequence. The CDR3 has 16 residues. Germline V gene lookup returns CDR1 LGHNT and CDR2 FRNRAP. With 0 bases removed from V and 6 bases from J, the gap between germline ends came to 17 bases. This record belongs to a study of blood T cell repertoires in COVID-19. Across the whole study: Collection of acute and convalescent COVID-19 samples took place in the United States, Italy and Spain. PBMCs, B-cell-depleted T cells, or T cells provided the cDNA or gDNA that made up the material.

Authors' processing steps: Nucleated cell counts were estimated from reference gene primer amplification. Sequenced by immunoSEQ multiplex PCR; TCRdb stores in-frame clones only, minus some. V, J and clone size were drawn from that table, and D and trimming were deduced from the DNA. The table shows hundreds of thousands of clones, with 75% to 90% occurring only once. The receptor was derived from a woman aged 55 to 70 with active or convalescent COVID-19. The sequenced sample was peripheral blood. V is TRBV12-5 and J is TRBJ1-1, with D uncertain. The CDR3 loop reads CASGLVAGRRAPEAFF. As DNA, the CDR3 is TGTGCTAGTGGTTTGGTAGCTGGTCGGAGGGCACCTGAAGCTTTCTTT. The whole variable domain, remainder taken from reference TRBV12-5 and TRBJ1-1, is DARVTQTPRHKVTEMGQEVTMRCQPILGHNTVFWYRQTMMQGLELLAYFRNRAPLDDSGMPKDRFSAEMPDATLATLKIQPSEPRDSAVYFCASGLVAGRRAPEAFFGQGTRLTVV.